A selection of T cell receptor beta chains follows, all from one sample in a study of T cells in Graves' hyperthyroidism and ophthalmopathy. Via MiXCR, TCRdb re-called the multiplex PCR reads, giving one row per CDR3 protein. This table has around 660,000 distinct CDR3 sequences, about 45% appearing once. The sample consisted of peripheral blood or thyroid tissue (not recorded which). The receptors shown here come from an adult man with Graves' disease, either hyperthyroidism or ophthalmopathy (not recorded which). Each CDR3 is given with its conserved first and last residue. D genes are given only for firm matches. Only some rows state a clone size, as once, few, many or a class for expanded clones.

cdr3_length	v_call	clone_size	j_call	d_call	cdr3_nt	cdr3_aa
14	TRBV12-3/TRBV12-4	-	TRBJ1-5	-	TGTGCCAGCAGTTTATGGTCGGTAGAGAAGCCCCAGCATTTT	CASSLWSVEKPQHF
15	TRBV7-2	many	TRBJ1-6	TRBD1	TGTGCCAGCAGCTTCGAGGACAGGGGGGATTCACCCCTCCACTTT	CASSFEDRGDSPLHF
13	TRBV10-2	-	TRBJ1-6	-	TGTGCCAGCAGTGCAGTAAATAATTCACCCCTCCACTTT	CASSAVNNSPLHF
13	TRBV5-6	few	TRBJ1-1	-	TGTGCCAGCAGCTTGGTTCGTATCTCTGAAGCTTTCTTT	CASSLVRISEAFF
13	TRBV2	once	TRBJ1-3	-	TGTGCCAGCAGTGAACTACATGGCTACACCATATATTTT	CASSELHGYTIYF
15	TRBV6-5	-	TRBJ2-7	TRBD2	TGTGCCAGCAGTTCCCCCGGGGGGGGCAGGTACGAGCAGTACTTC	CASSSPGGGRYEQYF
16	TRBV15	-	TRBJ1-1	-	TGTGCCACCAGCAGCTTAGCAGAGGCGATGAACACTGAAGCTTTCTTT	CATSSLAEAMNTEAFF
14	TRBV7-6	-	TRBJ2-7	-	TGTGCCAGCAGCCCGCTCGGGGTGGTCTACGAGCAGTACTTC	CASSPLGVVYEQYF
14	TRBV24-1	-	TRBJ2-7	-	TGTGCCACCAGTGATTCAAGGAGCTCCTACGAGCAGTACTTC	CATSDSRSSYEQYF
14	TRBV7-8	-	TRBJ1-2	-	TGTGCCAGCAGCCATTTCGGCTCGAGATATGGCTACACCTTC	CASSHFGSRYGYTF
15	TRBV12-3/TRBV12-4	-	TRBJ1-5	-	TGTGCTAGTGGTTTTTCTCTTGGGGGAAATCAGCCCCAGCATTTT	CASGFSLGGNQPQHF
15	TRBV9	-	TRBJ1-1	-	TGTGCCAGCAGCGCCGGGGGGACCGTGAACACTGAAGCTTTCTTT	CASSAGGTVNTEAFF
11	TRBV9	many	TRBJ2-5	-	TGTGCCAGCAGCAACCTGGAGACCCAGTACTTC	CASSNLETQYF
22	TRBV7-9	-	TRBJ2-5	TRBD2	TGTGCCAGCAGCTTACGGCTTGGGACTAGCGGGGATCCTCTACTGTACCAAGAGACCCAGTACTTC	CASSLRLGTSGDPLLYQETQYF
15	TRBV5-6	many	TRBJ1-2	TRBD1	TGTGCCAGCAGCTTGGATGGCGGTAGGGGGCGAGGCTACACCTTC	CASSLDGGRGRGYTF
14	TRBV6-5	-	TRBJ1-5	-	TGTGCCAGCAGTGAAGCTGGGGGCTCCCAGCCCCAGCATTTT	CASSEAGGSQPQHF
13	TRBV6-5	few	TRBJ1-2	-	TGTGCCAGCAGAACGTCGGGGGATAGCGGCTACACCTTC	CASRTSGDSGYTF
12	TRBV25-1	-	TRBJ1-1	-	TGTGCCAGCAGGGTCACGGTTTCAGAGGCTTTCTTT	CASRVTVSEAFF
14	TRBV25-1	-	TRBJ1-6	TRBD1	TGTGCCAGCAGATTCGGGACAGGCCGTTCGCCCCTCCACTTT	CASRFGTGRSPLHF
16	TRBV7-6	-	TRBJ1-1	-	TGTGCCAGCAGCTTAGTCCGTGGGGGGAAACAAGGTGAAGCTTTCTTT	CASSLVRGGKQGEAFF